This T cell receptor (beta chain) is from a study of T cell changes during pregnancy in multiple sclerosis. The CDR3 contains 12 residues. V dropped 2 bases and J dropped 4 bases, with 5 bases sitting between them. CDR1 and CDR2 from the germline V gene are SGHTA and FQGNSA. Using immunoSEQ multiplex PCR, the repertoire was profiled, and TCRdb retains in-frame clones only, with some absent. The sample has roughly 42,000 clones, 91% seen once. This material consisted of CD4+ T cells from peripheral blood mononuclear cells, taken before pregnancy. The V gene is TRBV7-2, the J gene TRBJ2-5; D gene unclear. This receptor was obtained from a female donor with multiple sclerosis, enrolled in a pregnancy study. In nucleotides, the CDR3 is TGTGCCAGCAGCTTACTAGGAGAGACCCAGTACTTC. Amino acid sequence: CASSLLGETQYF.